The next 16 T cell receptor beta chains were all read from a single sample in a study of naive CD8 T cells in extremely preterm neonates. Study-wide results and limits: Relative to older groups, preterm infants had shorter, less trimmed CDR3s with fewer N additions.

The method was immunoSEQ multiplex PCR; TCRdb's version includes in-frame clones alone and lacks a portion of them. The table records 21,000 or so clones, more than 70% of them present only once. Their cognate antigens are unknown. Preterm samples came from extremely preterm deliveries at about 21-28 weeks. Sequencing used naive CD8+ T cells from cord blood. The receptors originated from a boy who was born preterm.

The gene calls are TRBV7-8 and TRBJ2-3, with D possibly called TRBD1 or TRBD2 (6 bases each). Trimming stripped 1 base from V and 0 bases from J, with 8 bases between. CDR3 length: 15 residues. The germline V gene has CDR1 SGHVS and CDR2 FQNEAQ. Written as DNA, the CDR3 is TGTGCCAGCAGCTTAGGGGGGGCTAGCACAGATACGCAGTATTTT. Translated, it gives CASSLGGASTDTQYF. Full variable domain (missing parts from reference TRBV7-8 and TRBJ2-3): GAGVSQSPRYKVAKRGQDVALRCDPISGHVSLFWYQQALGQGPEFLTYFQNEAQLDKSGLPSDRFFAERPEGSVSTLKIQRTQQEDSAVYLCASSLGGASTDTQYFGPGTRLTVL.

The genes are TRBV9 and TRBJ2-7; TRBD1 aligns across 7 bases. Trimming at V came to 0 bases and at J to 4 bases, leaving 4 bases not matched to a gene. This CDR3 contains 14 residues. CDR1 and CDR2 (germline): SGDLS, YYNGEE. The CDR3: CASSVGQGRYEQYF. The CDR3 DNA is TGTGCCAGCAGCGTAGGACAGGGAAGATACGAGCAGTACTTC.

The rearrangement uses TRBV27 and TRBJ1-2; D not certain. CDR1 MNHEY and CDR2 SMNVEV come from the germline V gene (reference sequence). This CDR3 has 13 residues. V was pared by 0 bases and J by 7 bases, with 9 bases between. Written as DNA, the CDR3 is TGTGCCAGCAGTTTATCAGGGTTTTTTGGCTACACCTTC. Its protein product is CASSLSGFFGYTF.

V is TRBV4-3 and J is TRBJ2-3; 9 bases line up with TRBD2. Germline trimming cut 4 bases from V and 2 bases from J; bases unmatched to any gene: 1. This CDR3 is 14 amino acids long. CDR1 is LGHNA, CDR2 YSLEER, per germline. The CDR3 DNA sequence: TGCGCCAGCAGCCCTAGCGGGGCCACAGATACGCAGTATTTT. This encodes CASSPSGATDTQYF.

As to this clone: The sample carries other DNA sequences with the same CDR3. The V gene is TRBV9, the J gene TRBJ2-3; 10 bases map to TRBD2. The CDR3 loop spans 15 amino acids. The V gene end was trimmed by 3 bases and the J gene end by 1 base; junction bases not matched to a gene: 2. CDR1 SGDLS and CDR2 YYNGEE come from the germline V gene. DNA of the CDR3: TGTGCCAGCAGCGGGCTAGCGGGGGGCACAGATACGCAGTATTTT. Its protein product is CASSGLAGGTDTQYF.

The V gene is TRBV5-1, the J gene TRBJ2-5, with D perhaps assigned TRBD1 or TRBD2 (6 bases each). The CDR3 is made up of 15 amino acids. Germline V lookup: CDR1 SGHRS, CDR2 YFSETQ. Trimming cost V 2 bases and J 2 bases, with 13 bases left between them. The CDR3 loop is CASSLTQGGQETQYF. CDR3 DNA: TGCGCCAGCAGCTTAACACAGGGAGGTCAAGAGACCCAGTACTTC.

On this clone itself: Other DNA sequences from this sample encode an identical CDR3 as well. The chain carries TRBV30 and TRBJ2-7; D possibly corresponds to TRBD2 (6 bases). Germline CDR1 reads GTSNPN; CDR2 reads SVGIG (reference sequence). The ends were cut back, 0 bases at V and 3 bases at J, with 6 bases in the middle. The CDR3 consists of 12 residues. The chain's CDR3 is CAWSVGGYEQYF. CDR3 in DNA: TGTGCCTGGAGTGTGGGGGGCTACGAGCAGTACTTC.

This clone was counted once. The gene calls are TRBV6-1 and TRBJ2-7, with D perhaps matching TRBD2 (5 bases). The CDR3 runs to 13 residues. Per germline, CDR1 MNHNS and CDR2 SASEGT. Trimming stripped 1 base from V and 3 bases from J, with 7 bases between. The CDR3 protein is CASSEGLNYEQYF. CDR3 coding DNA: TGTGCCAGCAGTGAAGGACTAAACTACGAGCAGTACTTC.

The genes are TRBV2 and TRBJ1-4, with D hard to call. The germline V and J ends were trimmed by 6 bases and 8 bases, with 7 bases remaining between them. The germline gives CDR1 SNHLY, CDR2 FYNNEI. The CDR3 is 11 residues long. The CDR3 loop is CASSWAEKLFF. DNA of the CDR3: TGTGCCAGCAGCTGGGCCGAAAAACTGTTTTTT.

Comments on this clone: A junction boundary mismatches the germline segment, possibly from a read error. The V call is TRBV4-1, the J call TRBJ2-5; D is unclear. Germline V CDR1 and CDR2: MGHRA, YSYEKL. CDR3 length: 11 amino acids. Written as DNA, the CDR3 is TGCGCCAGCGGCCAAGGGGAGACCCAGTACTTC. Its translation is CASGQGETQYF.

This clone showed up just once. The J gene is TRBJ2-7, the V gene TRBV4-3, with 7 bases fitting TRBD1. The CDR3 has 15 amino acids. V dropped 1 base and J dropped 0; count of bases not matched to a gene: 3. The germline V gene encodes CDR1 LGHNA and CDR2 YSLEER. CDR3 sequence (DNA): TGCGCCAGCAGCCAAGTTGGGGACAGCTCCTACGAGCAGTACTTC. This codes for CASSQVGDSSYEQYF.

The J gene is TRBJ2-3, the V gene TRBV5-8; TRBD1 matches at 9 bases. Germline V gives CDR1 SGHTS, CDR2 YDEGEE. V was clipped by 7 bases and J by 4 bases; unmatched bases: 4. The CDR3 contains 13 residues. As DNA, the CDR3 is TGTGCCAGCGGCACAGGGGGCGCAGATACGCAGTATTTT. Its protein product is CASGTGGADTQYF.

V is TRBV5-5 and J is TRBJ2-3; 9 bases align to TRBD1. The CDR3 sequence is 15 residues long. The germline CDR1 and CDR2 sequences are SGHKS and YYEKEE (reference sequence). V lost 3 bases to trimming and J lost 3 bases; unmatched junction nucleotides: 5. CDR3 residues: CASSSPGQGTDTQYF. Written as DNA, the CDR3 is TGTGCCAGCAGCTCACCGGGACAGGGAACAGATACGCAGTATTTT.

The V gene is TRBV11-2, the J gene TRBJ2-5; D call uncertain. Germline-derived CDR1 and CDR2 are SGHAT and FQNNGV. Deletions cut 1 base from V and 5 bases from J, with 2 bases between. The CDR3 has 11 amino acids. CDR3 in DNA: TGTGCCAGCAGCTTAGGGGAGACCCAGTACTTC. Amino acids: CASSLGETQYF.

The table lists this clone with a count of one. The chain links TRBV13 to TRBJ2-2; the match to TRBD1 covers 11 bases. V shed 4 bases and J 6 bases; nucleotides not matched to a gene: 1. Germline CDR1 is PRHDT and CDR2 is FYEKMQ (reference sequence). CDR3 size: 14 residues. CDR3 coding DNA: TGTGCCAGCAGCTGGGGACAGGGGGCCGGGGAGCTGTTTTTT. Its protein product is CASSWGQGAGELFF.

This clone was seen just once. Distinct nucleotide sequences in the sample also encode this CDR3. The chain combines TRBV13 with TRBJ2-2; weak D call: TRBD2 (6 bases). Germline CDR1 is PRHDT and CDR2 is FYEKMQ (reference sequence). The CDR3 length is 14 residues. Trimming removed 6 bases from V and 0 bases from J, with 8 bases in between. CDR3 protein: CASRTGANTGELFF. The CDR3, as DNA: TGTGCCAGCAGGACGGGAGCGAACACCGGGGAGCTGTTTTTT. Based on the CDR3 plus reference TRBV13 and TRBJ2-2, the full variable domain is AAGVIQSPRHLIKEKRETATLKCYPIPRHDTVYWYQQGPGQDPQFLISFYEKMQSDKGSIPDRFSAQQFSDYHSELNMSSLELGDSALYFCASRTGANTGELFFGEGSRLTVL.